This T cell receptor (beta chain) was documented in a study of shared clonotypes between healthy human individuals. The CDR3 spans 15 residues. Germline CDR1 and CDR2: ENHRY and SYGVKD. V shed 3 bases, J shed 5 bases, and the junction held 6 bases outside the gene matches. Method: immunoSEQ multiplex PCR; TCRdb's copy keeps in-frame clones and lacks some. The table lists roughly 2.1 million clones, 93% of them singletons, with 1.5% to 2% in the top ten. Naive CD8 cells comprised CD45RO-negative, CCR7-positively selected cells, excluding terminally differentiated effector memory CD45RA+ cells. Caucasian adults residing in Nashville, Tennessee made up all the donors.

Sequenced material: naive CD8+ T cells from PBMCs. The rearrangement joins TRBV10-3 to TRBJ2-2; 7 nucleotides align to TRBD1. The sequence came from a man between 18 and 35 years old in good health. Some clones in this sample may be carry-over from other donors' samples. CDR3 in amino acids: CAISEVPGGTGELFF. For the CDR3, the DNA is TGTGCCATCAGTGAAGTACCAGGGGGAACCGGGGAGCTGTTTTTT.